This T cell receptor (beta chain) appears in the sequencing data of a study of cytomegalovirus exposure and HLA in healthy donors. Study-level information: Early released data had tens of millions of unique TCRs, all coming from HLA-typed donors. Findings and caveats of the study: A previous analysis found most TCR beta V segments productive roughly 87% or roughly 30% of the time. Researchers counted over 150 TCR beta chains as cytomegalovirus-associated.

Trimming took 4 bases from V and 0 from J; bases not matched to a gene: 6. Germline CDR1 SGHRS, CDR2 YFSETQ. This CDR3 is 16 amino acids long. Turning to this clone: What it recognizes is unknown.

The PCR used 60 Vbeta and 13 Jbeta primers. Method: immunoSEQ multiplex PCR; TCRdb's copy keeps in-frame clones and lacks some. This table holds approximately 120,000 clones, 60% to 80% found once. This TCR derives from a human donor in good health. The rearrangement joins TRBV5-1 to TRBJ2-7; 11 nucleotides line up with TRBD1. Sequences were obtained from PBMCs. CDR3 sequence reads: CASSQADRGPSYEQYF. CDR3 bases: TGCGCCAGCAGCCAGGCGGACAGGGGGCCCTCCTACGAGCAGTACTTC.